Reported below is one T cell receptor (beta chain). No antigen is known for it. An end of the junction differs from the germline gene, which may be a read error. With around 600 ng used per sample, the template was genomic DNA from bulk tumor. Taken during surgery, several biopsies per primary tumor were spaced as far apart as possible within the tumor mass. Curative surgery was undertaken by patients, who had untreated, newly diagnosed non-small cell lung cancer. Donors comprised surgical patients with newly diagnosed non-small cell lung cancer, operated on with curative intent. The CDR3 totals 14 residues. Germline lookup yields CDR1 SGHTS and CDR2 YDEGEE. This specimen comes from a study of immune heterogeneity within non-small cell lung tumors. The authors amplified TCR beta CDR3 by multiplex PCR with 32 V and 13 J primers. MiXCR, run by TCRdb on the multiplex PCR reads, gives a single entry per CDR3 protein. The data contain some 2,500 distinct CDR3 sequences, roughly 25% of them singletons.

Study-wide results and limits: Individual patients had largely distinct high-frequency T-cell receptor beta clonotypes. Recurrence of identical dominant CDR3 beta clonotypes was observed across tumor sites within a patient, alongside site-unique high-frequency clones.

The clonotype was recovered from a man aged 40-55 years with non-small cell lung cancer. The specimen sequenced was lung tumor tissue. V gene TRBV5-8 combines with J gene TRBJ1-3; 7 bases are shared with TRBD1. CDR3 in amino acids: CASSFRDRRNAIYF. DNA for the CDR3: TGCGCCAGCAGCTTTCGGGACAGACGAAACGCCATATATTTT.